This TCR beta chain was documented in a study of T-cell reconstitution after alpha-beta-depleted transplantation in children (dated by TCRdb to the mid-2010s). Background on the whole study: T-cell immune reconstitution after TCRalphabeta/CD19-depleted allogeneic hematopoietic cell transplantation in children was quantitatively tracked in the study by means of TCR repertoire profiling. General conclusions and limits of the study: The frequencies of hyperexpanded clones fell over the following months, and after one year, T-cell counts and TCRbeta diversity were mostly attributed to newly produced T cells. About two months after transplant, the apparently early recovery of alphabetaT-cell counts reportedly depended on just several hundred clones that had expanded rapidly and came from non-depleted graft cells. In some patients, the high TCRbeta diversity seen at day 60 was put down to recipient T cells and intrathymic progenitors that had survived conditioning.

Between the V and J ends, shortened by 5 bases and 6 bases respectively, the junction contains 9 bases. The germline V gene supplies CDR1 SNHLY and CDR2 FYNNEI. The CDR3 covers 12 residues, taking in both the cysteine and the phenylalanine. The sequence is cut down to CDR3 DNA, 36 bases in frame from base 1. Points on this clonotype: Its antigen is not yet known. Nothing much larger sits one base from this clone, and base qualities are not available.

The treatment or condition label for this specimen denotes: allogeneic hematopoietic cell transplantation with graft depleted of TCRalphabeta T cells and CD19 B cells. Transplant recipients were children who received TCRalphabeta/CD19-depleted allogeneic hematopoietic cell grafts. Libraries were constructed by PCR. TCRdb records Illumina HiSeq 2500 as the sequencer. TCR library preparation used molecular barcoding, with unique molecular identifiers applied to normalize quantification of the TCRbeta repertoire. TCRdb reworked the public reads: Q25 trimming with fastp, MiXCR clone assembly, productive beta chains retained. Each record represents a unique CDR3 protein, reported with the most common genes and DNA among its rows. The sample records fewer than 450,000 distinct CDR3 sequences, around 15% of which are singletons. The top ten clones comprise roughly 40% of the sample.

The sequence is built from TRBV2 and TRBJ2-3, with no D gene named confidently. The receptor was derived from a male patient aged 2-15 years who had a stem cell transplant for acute lymphoblastic leukemia, so the T cells may come from the graft donor. The starting material was PBMCs, mostly from graft donor cells, obtained 360 days after TCRalphabeta/CD19-depleted stem cell transplant. The nucleotides read TGTGCCAGCAGTTCTCTGGTGGATACGCAGTATTTT. The translation is CASSSLVDTQYF.